The 17 T cell receptor beta chains below come from one sample, sequenced in a study of OX40 agonist ivuxolimab in advanced cancers. This table comes from immunoSEQ multiplex PCR, and its TCRdb copy is limited to in-frame clones, with some not included. The sample yields about 72,000 clones, over 85% seen once. The starting material was CD4+ or CD8+ T cells sorted from blood, obtained in a trial of the OX40 agonist ivuxolimab. The receptors here all came from an adult with an advanced solid tumor such as melanoma, head and neck, liver or kidney cancer.

V is TRBV10-3 and J is TRBJ2-3; 9 nucleotides align to TRBD1. Germline V gene sequence: CDR1 ENHRY, CDR2 SYGVKD. The V and J ends lost 6 bases and 1 base, in that order; junction bases with no gene match: 2. The CDR3 sequence is 14 residues long. DNA for the CDR3: TGTGCCATCAGATGGACAGGGGGCACAGATACGCAGTATTTT. Translated: CAIRWTGGTDTQYF.

V usage is TRBV6-5 and J usage is TRBJ2-7; TRBD1 aligns across 7 bases. This CDR3 region has 14 residues. The V gene end was trimmed by 2 bases and the J gene end by 6 bases; junction bases not matched to a gene: 7. Germline values: CDR1 MNHEY, CDR2 SVGAGI. The CDR3 DNA is TGTGCCAGCAGTTACCAGGGGGTAGAGGGCGAGCAGTACTTC. This translates into CASSYQGVEGEQYF.

The rearrangement links TRBV18 to TRBJ2-1; D ambiguous. V lost 4 bases and J 6 bases, leaving 7 bases between the germline ends. The germline V gene encodes CDR1 KGHSH and CDR2 LQKENI. This CDR3 has 12 amino acids. The DNA for the CDR3 is TGTGCCAGCTCACTCGAACCCAATGAGCAGTTCTTC. It translates to CASSLEPNEQFF.

The chain has TRBV5-4 and TRBJ2-7, with D tentatively TRBD1 or TRBD2 (5 bases each). The CDR3 spans 15 residues. Germline CDR1 and CDR2: SGHNT and YYREEE (reference sequence). Trimming took off 3 bases at V and 6 bases at J, with 19 bases between the two ends. The CDR3 loop is CASSSGARTNGEQYF. DNA of the CDR3: TGTGCCAGCAGCTCCGGGGCCCGCACCAATGGCGAGCAGTACTTC.

The chain recombines TRBV5-1 with TRBJ1-2; D unclear. Germline loops: CDR1 SGHRS, CDR2 YFSETQ. Trimming cost V 4 bases and J 2 bases, with 12 bases left between them. This CDR3 has 14 amino acids. The CDR3 sequence: CASSQSTPNYGYTF. In DNA, the CDR3 is TGCGCCAGCAGCCAGTCGACCCCGAACTATGGCTACACCTTC. Full variable domain (missing parts from reference TRBV5-1 and TRBJ1-2): KAGVTQTPRYLIKTRGQQVTLSCSPISGHRSVSWYQQTPGQGLQFLFEYFSETQRNKGNFPGRFSGRQFSNSRSEMNVSTLELGDSALYLCASSQSTPNYGYTFGSGTRLTVV.

The CDR3 is CASSQEIKLFF. The CDR3 nucleotides read TGCGCCAGCAGCCAAGAGATAAAACTGTTTTTT. The rearrangement uses TRBV4-1 and TRBJ1-4; D gene ambiguous. Germline V lookup: CDR1 MGHRA, CDR2 YSYEKL. CDR3 length: 11 residues. Deletions cut 0 bases from V and 10 bases from J, with 3 bases between.

The V call is TRBV5-6, the J call TRBJ2-7; D gene unclear. The V gene's germline CDR1 is SGHDT and CDR2 YYEEEE. The CDR3 spans 14 residues. V lost 1 base, J lost 2 bases, and 10 bases lay in between. CDR3 nucleotide sequence: TGTGCCAGCAGCTTGCGAGGTCCCCCCTACGAGCAGTACTTC. As protein: CASSLRGPPYEQYF. The complete variable domain, with remaining parts taken from reference TRBV5-6 and TRBJ2-7, reads DAGVTQSPTHLIKTRGQQVTLRCSPKSGHDTVSWYQQALGQGPQFIFQYYEEEERQRGNFPDRFSGHQFPNYSSELNVNALLLGDSALYLCASSLRGPPYEQYFGPGTRLTVT.

The CDR3 reads CASSTRTGASKETQYF. The DNA for the CDR3 is TGTGCCAGTAGTACCCGGACAGGGGCGAGTAAAGAGACCCAGTACTTC. V and J are TRBV19 and TRBJ2-5; 9 nucleotides agree with TRBD1. Per the germline V gene, CDR1 is LNHDA and CDR2 is SQIVND (reference sequence). This CDR3 spans 16 amino acids. Trimming at V came to 4 bases and at J to 3 bases, leaving 9 bases not matched to a gene.

The chain carries TRBV18 and TRBJ2-7; the match to TRBD1 covers 9 bases. CDR3 size: 14 residues. Germline V gene lookup returns CDR1 KGHSH and CDR2 LQKENI. V trimming: 4 bases; J trimming: 2 bases; junction bases outside the gene matches: 3. CDR3 residues: CASSRRQGAYEQYF. Written as DNA, the CDR3 is TGTGCCAGCTCACGACGACAGGGGGCCTACGAGCAGTACTTC. Based on the CDR3 plus reference TRBV18 and TRBJ2-7, the full variable domain is NAGVMQNPRHLVRRRGQEARLRCSPMKGHSHVYWYRQLPEEGLKFMVYLQKENIIDESGMPKERFSAEFPKEGPSILRIQQVVRGDSAAYFCASSRRQGAYEQYFGPGTRLTVT.

V gene TRBV6-1 combines with J gene TRBJ2-5; D is perhaps TRBD1 or TRBD2 (5 bases each). CDR1 and CDR2 from the germline V gene are MNHNS and SASEGT. The CDR3 has 14 amino acids. V gave up 1 base and J gave up 5 bases, with 11 bases separating them. The CDR3 spells CASSEGGVGETQYF. The CDR3 DNA follows: TGTGCCAGCAGTGAAGGAGGGGTAGGGGAGACCCAGTACTTC.

The V call is TRBV7-9, the J call TRBJ2-2; D is possibly TRBD1 or TRBD2 (5 bases each). This CDR3 is 17 amino acids long. Per the germline V gene, CDR1 is SEHNR and CDR2 is FQNEAQ (reference sequence). Between the trimmed V and J ends, which lost 4 bases and 3 bases, there was a span of 18 bases. As DNA, the CDR3 is TGTGCCAGCAGCTCCTCCCCACAAGGGACCGACACCGGGGAGCTGTTTTTT. Translation: CASSSSPQGTDTGELFF.

This clone showed up just once. The V gene is TRBV7-8, the J gene TRBJ2-1; 13 nucleotides match TRBD2. Germline V gene data show CDR1 as SGHVS and CDR2 as FQNEAQ. CDR3 size: 16 residues. Trimming removed 3 bases from V and 7 bases from J; junction bases left unmatched: 6. CDR3 amino acids: CASSFRLAGGGNEQFF. As DNA, the CDR3 is TGTGCCAGCAGCTTCAGACTAGCGGGGGGAGGAAATGAGCAGTTCTTC.

V usage is TRBV19 and J usage is TRBJ2-7; D might be TRBD2 (5 bases). The V end lost 6 bases, the J end lost 6 bases, and 18 bases lay between the germline ends. The CDR3 contains 14 residues. Per germline, CDR1 LNHDA and CDR2 SQIVND (reference sequence). CDR3: CASSGVVSSAEQYF. The CDR3, as DNA: TGTGCCAGTAGCGGGGTGGTCTCTTCGGCCGAGCAGTACTTC.

The chain combines TRBV4-2 with TRBJ2-3, with D tentatively TRBD1 or TRBD2 (5 bases each). The CDR3 length is 17 residues. Trimming took off 1 base at V and 0 bases at J, with 14 bases between the two ends. Germline-derived CDR1 and CDR2 are LGHNA and YNFKEQ. The CDR3 sequence is CASSQVRDGTSTDTQYF. Written as DNA, the CDR3 is TGTGCCAGCAGCCAAGTCAGGGACGGAACTAGCACAGATACGCAGTATTTT.

J is TRBJ1-3 and V is TRBV2, with TRBD1 matching over 9 bases. With 4 bases clipped from V and 4 bases from J, the junction kept 5 bases outside the gene matches. The CDR3 totals 15 residues. Looked up from germline, CDR1 is SNHLY and CDR2 is FYNNEI. The CDR3 nucleotides are TGTGCCAGCAGTGTTACAGGGGGCACCGGAAACACCATATATTTT. Encoded protein: CASSVTGGTGNTIYF.

The chain links TRBV2 to TRBJ1-2; D not certain. The germline V and J ends were trimmed by 9 bases and 8 bases, with 10 bases remaining between them. This CDR3 has 10 amino acids. Germline V gene lookup returns CDR1 SNHLY and CDR2 FYNNEI. The CDR3, as DNA: TGTGCCAGTGAGGGAACCGGCTACACCTTC. Translating it yields CASEGTGYTF.

V gene TRBV30 combines with J gene TRBJ1-1; D is possibly TRBD1 (5 bases). This CDR3 is 14 amino acids long. Germline V CDR1 and CDR2: GTSNPN, SVGIG (reference sequence). V lost 3 bases to trimming and J lost 3 bases, with 14 bases between them. CDR3 sequence (DNA): TGTGCCTGGAGCAAACCGGGGGGGGACACTGAAGCTTTCTTT. As protein: CAWSKPGGDTEAFF. Supplemented by reference TRBV30 and TRBJ1-1, the full variable domain reads SQTIHQWPATLVQPVGSPLSLECTVEGTSNPNLYWYRQAAGRGLQLLFYSVGIGQISSEVPQNLSASRPQDRQFILSSKKLLLSDSGFYLCAWSKPGGDTEAFFGQGTRLTVV.